Included here is one T cell receptor beta chain sequence, with context. The clone's antigen remains unknown. No base qualities exist here, and no much larger clone lies one base off it. Via the germline V gene, CDR1 is SGHRS and CDR2 YFSETQ. A distance of 20 bases separates the germline ends of V and J, which lose 4 bases and 1 base respectively. The CDR3 starts with the cysteine, ends with the phenylalanine, and has 17 residues. CDR3 DNA only is kept here, 51 bases in frame from base 1. The data derive from a study of PD-1 blockade in classical Hodgkin lymphoma (dated by TCRdb to 2019 to 2021). With respect to the entire study: Nivolumab dosing was 3 mg/kg intravenously every 2 weeks, continuing until either disease progression or unacceptable toxicity. To define a peripheral blood immune signature of response to PD-1 blockade in classical Hodgkin lymphoma, the study combined TCR beta sequencing with CyTOF. Points the paper makes about the study in general: By C4D1, a significant rise was seen in CD4+ TCR diversity but not in CD8+ TCR diversity (p=0.0027 vs p=0.16), and the rise was most apparent among complete responders (p=0.02). Newly diagnosed patients were reported to have lower baseline TCR diversity than healthy donors, and relapsed/refractory patients were reported to have lower baseline TCR diversity still. Diversity was lower in patients who began nivolumab less than 1 year after ASCT, so these patients were left out of later analyses to avoid confounding by immune reconstitution. The study covered only a single clinical trial cohort, and the causes of the repertoire differences, possibly disease activity or prior therapy, were still not defined. Trial patients achieving complete response had baseline diversity similar to newly diagnosed patients, whereas partial responders and progressors had significantly lower diversity.

Taken with the paper, the label for time point translates to: cycle 4 day 1 (C4D1), after 6 weeks of nivolumab. Every trial patient had relapsed following autologous stem cell transplantation, and prior brentuximab vedotin exposure was what differed among cohorts A, B and C. The trial cohort was composed of some 57 patients with relapsed/refractory classical Hodgkin lymphoma, for whom complete response, partial response or progressive disease was recorded as best overall response. Single-agent nivolumab was administered to trial patients in the multi-cohort phase II CheckMate 205 trial. An independent review committee assessed best overall response by applying the 2007 International Working Group response criteria. PBMCs from the trial were collected at three points: immediately before nivolumab initiation (C1D1), and during therapy at cycle 2 day 1 and cycle 4 day 1. Peripheral blood was collected in 8 mL Vacutainer Cell Preparation Tubes, from which PBMCs were isolated by centrifugation and then cryopreserved.

The Qiagen DNeasy kit was used to extract genomic DNA both from unsorted PBMCs and from the negatively selected CD4+ and CD8+ fractions. Using primers that anneal to V and J segments, immunoSEQ multiplex PCR amplified the TCR beta CDR3 regions. A synthetic immune receptor repertoire was used to minimize amplification bias, and any residual bias was removed computationally once sequencing was done. On the study's bioinformatics: Repertoire diversity was quantified as the Shannon entropy index using custom Python scripts. Unsorted, CD4+ and CD8+ repertoires were analyzed separately, except for combined analyses in which CD4+ and CD8+ sequences were merged in silico. A clone counted as expanded when the clone's frequency after treatment rose at least 2-fold relative to C1D1, and clones undetected at baseline were given a pseudocount of 0.5. Singleton clones were defined as clones with 0 or 1 copy at C1D1, and non-singleton clones were defined as clones with 2 or more copies. Clones expanded in unsorted samples were annotated as CD4+, CD8+ or unknown by matching protein sequences in sorted samples from the same patient. Wilcoxon tests on paired samples were used to test changes in diversity from C1D1 to C4D1. The clones in this table, taken by TCRdb from immuneACCESS, are in-frame only. Not every clone is retained; where verified, under half of the shortfall comes from an unresolved V gene, and the cause of the rest is unknown. The DNA gave D and trimming, while V, J and clone size come from that table. In all, the sample holds 17,000 or so clones, and roughly 85% of those were seen once. The ten largest make up 13% of the sample.

The chain employs TRBV5-1 and TRBJ1-1; a tentative D call is TRBD1 (5 bases match). Sequenced material: peripheral blood mononuclear cells (PBMCs), taken before the fourth cycle of nivolumab. The TCR was taken from a human donor with classical Hodgkin lymphoma. The base sequence is TGCGCCAGCAGCCCGACACCGCCCGGGACGGGGAACACTGAAGCTTTCTTT. Its translation is CASSPTPPGTGNTEAFF.